This passage covers 27 T cell receptor beta chains from one sample sequenced in a study of cytomegalovirus exposure and HLA in healthy donors (dated by TCRdb to the late 2010s). The method behind the library was the immunoSEQ multiplex PCR assay. TCRdb took this table from immuneACCESS and kept in-frame rearrangements with V and J called. Such tables lack part of the clones; where checked against another copy, unresolved V genes explain under half of the gap, and the rest is unexplained. The sample table holds 200,000 to 300,000 clones, of which around 87% were seen once. The top ten hold 2.6% of the sample. The sample was PBMCs. These receptors came from a man between 18 and 35 years old in good health and CMV-seronegative.

The chain links TRBV6-1 to TRBJ2-7, with no clear D. The CDR3 is 11 amino acids. Looked up from germline, CDR1 is MNHNS and CDR2 is SASEGT. V shed 2 bases and J shed 5 bases, with 4 bases lying between them. The CDR3 nucleotides are TGTGCCAGCAGTGAACGGGACGAGCAGTACTTC. Translation gives CASSERDEQYF.

The rearrangement joins TRBV27 to TRBJ2-7; D might be TRBD2 (5 bases). V gave up 2 bases and J gave up 1 base, with 6 bases separating them. Per germline, CDR1 MNHEY and CDR2 SMNVEV (reference sequence). This CDR3 region has 13 residues. The CDR3 DNA sequence: TGTGCCAGCAGTTTACGGAGGTCCTACGAGCAGTACTTC. Protein product: CASSLRRSYEQYF.

The J gene is TRBJ2-7, the V gene TRBV7-8, with D uncertain. The CDR3 totals 16 residues. V lost 5 bases to trimming and J lost 3 bases, with 20 bases between them. Germline V gene sequence: CDR1 SGHVS, CDR2 FQNEAQ. The CDR3, as DNA: TGTGCCAGCAGCCAGATTCAAAAAGGCCTAGACTACGAGCAGTACTTC. Translated: CASSQIQKGLDYEQYF.

This chain connects TRBV6-5 to TRBJ1-3, with 7 bases that match TRBD1. Germline trimming cut 7 bases from V and 4 bases from J; bases unmatched to any gene: 10. Germline CDR1 reads MNHEY; CDR2 reads SVGAGI. This CDR3 is built from 15 residues. CDR3 sequence reads: CASTERRGQGNTIYF. Written as DNA, the CDR3 is TGTGCCAGCACCGAGCGGAGGGGACAGGGAAACACCATATATTTT.

For the CDR3, the DNA is TGTGCCAGCAGCGCCCATCACGGTAGCTCCTATAATTCACCCCTCCACTTT. Its translation: CASSAHHGSSYNSPLHF. The chain recombines TRBV14 with TRBJ1-6; D gene unclear. CDR3 size: 17 residues. Germline-derived CDR1 and CDR2 are SGHDN and FVKESK. Trimming pared 5 bases from V and 0 bases from J, leaving 14 bases between.

This clone showed up just once. The CDR3 DNA follows: TGTGCCAGCAGCGTAGAGCCAGGGGTCGACTATGGCTACACCTTC. Protein: CASSVEPGVDYGYTF. The chain links TRBV9 to TRBJ1-2; maybe TRBD1 (6 bases). The CDR3 extends over 15 amino acids. The germline V gene encodes CDR1 SGDLS and CDR2 YYNGEE. Trimming left V 0 bases short and J 3 bases short, with 12 bases between.

This chain uses TRBV30 with TRBJ2-3; D not certain. Trimming removed 0 bases at V and 5 bases at J, with 12 bases between. CDR1 and CDR2 from the germline V gene are GTSNPN and SVGIG (reference sequence). The CDR3 is 14 amino acids. CDR3 in amino acids: CAWSVSVSRDTQYF. CDR3 coding DNA: TGTGCCTGGAGTGTGAGTGTATCCCGAGATACGCAGTATTTT.

V and J are TRBV5-4 and TRBJ2-5, with D unclear. V dropped 0 bases and J dropped 4 bases, with 7 bases sitting between them. CDR1 is SGHNT and CDR2 is YYREEE in the germline V gene (reference sequence). The CDR3 has 13 amino acids. This chain's CDR3 is CASSLVAGETQYF. The CDR3 nucleotides are TGTGCCAGCAGCTTGGTGGCAGGAGAGACCCAGTACTTC.

The V and J genes are TRBV19 and TRBJ1-2; 7 nucleotides agree with TRBD1. Germline V gene data show CDR1 as LNHDA and CDR2 as SQIVND (reference sequence). CDR3 size: 13 residues. The V gene end was trimmed by 7 bases and the J gene end by 8 bases; junction bases not matched to a gene: 10. CDR3 bases: TGTGCCAGTAAATCAGACAGGGAGAGAGGCTACACCTTC. This translates into CASKSDRERGYTF.

The chain has TRBV28 and TRBJ2-1, with 8 bases identical to TRBD1. The CDR3 is 13 amino acids. Germline CDR1 is MDHEN and CDR2 is SYDVKM. Trimming removed 10 bases from V and 4 bases from J; junction bases left unmatched: 6. The CDR3 nucleotides read TGTGCCACCTTGACAGGGGTATACAATGAGCAGTTCTTC. Protein: CATLTGVYNEQFF.

The chain couples TRBV29-1 to TRBJ2-3; maybe TRBD1 (5 bases). Trimming cost V 4 bases and J 5 bases, with 10 bases left between them. Germline V gives CDR1 SQVTM, CDR2 ANQGSEA. The CDR3 contains 12 residues. CDR3 region: CSVARELDTQYF. As DNA, the CDR3 is TGCAGCGTTGCCAGGGAATTAGATACGCAGTATTTT.

V is TRBV6-1 and J is TRBJ1-5; TRBD1 aligns across 11 bases. This CDR3 spans 14 amino acids. The junction had 4 bases not matched to a gene; V was cut back by 6 bases and J by 6 bases. The germline CDR1 and CDR2 sequences are MNHNS and SASEGT. In DNA, the CDR3 is TGTGCCAGCAGCGAGGACAGGGGGCGTCAGCCCCAGCATTTT. Its protein product is CASSEDRGRQPQHF.

The rearrangement joins TRBV11-2 to TRBJ2-7, with TRBD2 matching over 7 bases. This CDR3 is built from 13 residues. Germline V lookup: CDR1 SGHAT, CDR2 FQNNGV. Unmatched junction bases numbered 6, after V lost 6 bases and J lost 4 bases. The CDR3 protein is CASRRDYEYEQYF. CDR3 nucleotides: TGTGCCAGCAGACGGGACTACGAGTACGAGCAGTACTTC.

The chain uses TRBV4-1 and TRBJ2-7; 7 positions match TRBD1. The ends lost 6 bases at V and 2 bases at J; junction bases unmatched: 4. The CDR3 has 13 residues. Germline V gene sequence: CDR1 MGHRA, CDR2 YSYEKL. The CDR3 here is CASSLGTAYEQYF. The CDR3 nucleotides are TGCGCCAGCAGTCTAGGGACAGCCTACGAGCAGTACTTC.

This sequence joins TRBV5-4 and TRBJ1-6; tentative D call: TRBD1 (6 bases). The germline V gene has CDR1 SGHNT and CDR2 YYREEE (reference sequence). CDR3 length equals 14 residues. Trimming left V 4 bases short and J 10 bases short, with 15 bases between. The CDR3 DNA sequence: TGTGCCAGCAGCGTCCAGGGGCCTAACTCACCCCTCCACTTT. Protein: CASSVQGPNSPLHF. The full variable domain, completed using reference TRBV5-4 and TRBJ1-6, is ETGVTQSPTHLIKTRGQQVTLRCSSQSGHNTVSWYQQALGQGPQFIFQYYREEENGRGNFPPRFSGLQFPNYSSELNVNALELDDSALYLCASSVQGPNSPLHFGNGTRLTVT.

The chain has TRBV28 and TRBJ1-2; maybe TRBD1 (5 bases). V lost 7 bases, J lost 2 bases, and 8 bases lay in between. Germline CDR1 reads MDHEN; CDR2 reads SYDVKM. The CDR3 is 12 amino acids. Written as DNA, the CDR3 is TGTGCCAGCATGCAGGGCAACTATGGCTACACCTTC. Protein: CASMQGNYGYTF.

The V and J genes are TRBV4-1 and TRBJ1-2, with a weak D call TRBD1 (6 bases). Germline V gives CDR1 MGHRA, CDR2 YSYEKL. V was shortened by 3 bases and J by 6 bases, with 17 bases between the two germline ends. The CDR3 runs 15 residues. The CDR3 DNA reads TGCGCCAGCAGCCAGCTAGAAAAACAGGGAAATGGCTACACCTTC. This sequence encodes CASSQLEKQGNGYTF.

The chain has TRBV28 and TRBJ2-1; D is possibly TRBD2 (6 bases). Trimming took 5 bases from V and 7 from J, leaving 15 bases between them. Germline CDR1 is MDHEN and CDR2 is SYDVKM. The CDR3 is 14 amino acids. Here the CDR3 DNA reads TGTGCCAGCAGTCCCTCGACTAGAGCGAATGAGCAGTTCTTC. This encodes CASSPSTRANEQFF.

V is TRBV11-2 and J is TRBJ2-5; possibly TRBD2 for D (5 bases). Deletions cut 5 bases from V and 0 bases from J, with 7 bases between. Germline CDR1 SGHAT, CDR2 FQNNGV. The CDR3 extends over 13 amino acids. The DNA of the CDR3 is TGTGCCAGCAGCGAGGGTTACCAAGAGACCCAGTACTTC. Its translation is CASSEGYQETQYF.

The chain carries TRBV25-1 and TRBJ2-7; 9 bases are shared with TRBD1. Germline-derived CDR1 and CDR2 are MGHDK and SYGVNS. This CDR3 is 13 amino acids long. V lost 6 bases, J lost 1 base, and 1 base stayed unmatched. Written as DNA, the CDR3 is TGTGCCAGCAGGACAGGGGGTTCCTACGAGCAGTACTTC. Its translation is CASRTGGSYEQYF.

This clone was seen only once. The gene calls are TRBV4-3 and TRBJ2-3; 8 positions match TRBD2. The V gene's germline CDR1 is LGHNA and CDR2 YSLEER. CDR3 length equals 17 residues. Trimming removed 0 bases from V and 6 bases from J; junction bases left unmatched: 11. CDR3 sequence reads: CASSQEGTGGHLDTQYF. The CDR3 region has the DNA TGCGCCAGCAGCCAAGAAGGGACGGGAGGGCATTTGGATACGCAGTATTTT.

The gene calls are TRBV28 and TRBJ1-2; possible D gene TRBD1, 6 bases. CDR3 length: 13 residues. The V end was cut by 10 bases, the J end by 4 bases, with 16 bases between. Germline loops: CDR1 MDHEN, CDR2 SYDVKM. CDR3 DNA: TGTGCCACCCATACAGGGACTATCTATGGCTACACCTTC. Amino acids: CATHTGTIYGYTF.

This clone was detected only once. V usage is TRBV10-1 and J usage is TRBJ2-3; 10 bases line up with TRBD2. This CDR3 is 18 amino acids long. Trimming took 0 bases from V and 5 from J; bases not matched to a gene: 11. CDR1 and CDR2 (germline): WNHNN, SYGVQD (reference sequence). Written as DNA, the CDR3 is TGCGCCAGCAGTGAGTCTAGGAGTCAGCTAGCGGGGGAAGATACGCAGTATTTT. Protein product: CASSESRSQLAGEDTQYF.

The chain employs TRBV12-5 and TRBJ2-2, with unresolved D. The CDR3 is 13 amino acids. Trimming left V 1 base short and J 9 bases short, with 9 bases between. From germline, CDR1 is LGHNT and CDR2 FRNRAP. The DNA of the CDR3 is TGTGCTAGTGGTTTGGGTACTTCGCGGGAGCTGTTTTTT. It translates to CASGLGTSRELFF.

The V and J genes are TRBV4-1 and TRBJ2-3; TRBD2 might be the D (5 bases). This CDR3 contains 14 residues. Trimming took 2 bases from V and 4 from J, leaving 10 bases between them. Germline loops: CDR1 MGHRA, CDR2 YSYEKL. The CDR3 loop is CASSQIVSADTQYF. DNA of the CDR3: TGCGCCAGCAGCCAAATAGTTAGCGCAGATACGCAGTATTTT.

In DNA form, the CDR3 reads TGCGCCAGCAGCCTAGGGTTAGGACAGGGTAGAAACACCATATATTTT. It codes for CASSLGLGQGRNTIYF. The chain has TRBV4-3 and TRBJ1-3; TRBD1 agrees at 8 bases. With V trimmed by 4 bases and J by 5 bases, 10 bases remained unmatched. Germline V gene data show CDR1 as LGHNA and CDR2 as YSLEER. The CDR3 totals 16 residues.

A few counts support this clone. This rearrangement joins TRBV29-1 to TRBJ2-3; D may be TRBD1 (6 bases). The germline V and J ends were trimmed by 3 bases and 5 bases, with 12 bases remaining between them. The germline V gene encodes CDR1 SQVTM and CDR2 ANQGSEA. The CDR3 contains 13 residues. The CDR3 loop is CSVESGAEDTQYF. In DNA, the CDR3 is TGCAGCGTTGAGTCAGGGGCCGAAGATACGCAGTATTTT.